Below are 9 T cell receptor beta chains sequenced from a single sample in a study of cytomegalovirus exposure and HLA in healthy donors. A multiplex PCR was run with 60 Vbeta primers and 13 Jbeta primers. Sequenced by immunoSEQ multiplex PCR; TCRdb stores in-frame clones only, minus some. The table for this sample gives around 74,000 clones. The sequencing input was PBMCs. These receptor sequences come from a man in his thirties or forties in good health and CMV-seronegative.

As concerns this clone: At one boundary the junction diverges from the germline segment, which might be a read error. The chain couples TRBV5-1 to TRBJ1-1; TRBD1 agrees at 8 bases. Germline V gene lookup returns CDR1 SGHRS and CDR2 YFSETQ. This CDR3 comprises 15 residues. CDR3 in DNA: TGCGCCAGCAGACAGTGGACAGGGAGTGCCACTGGAGCTTTCTTT. Its protein is CASRQWTGSATGAFF.

The chain carries TRBV5-5 and TRBJ1-5, with D hard to call. The CDR3 loop spans 16 amino acids. V was trimmed by 3 bases and J by 6 bases, leaving 19 bases between them. Germline V gives CDR1 SGHKS, CDR2 YYEKEE (reference sequence). The CDR3 sequence: CASSSTGRASGQPQHF. The CDR3 coding sequence is TGTGCCAGCAGCTCAACCGGGAGGGCGTCGGGTCAGCCCCAGCATTTT.

The chain has TRBV30 and TRBJ2-3, with D perhaps matching TRBD1 (6 bases). Between the trimmed V and J ends, which lost 2 bases and 3 bases, there was a span of 12 bases. Germline V gene data show CDR1 as GTSNPN and CDR2 as SVGIG (reference sequence). The CDR3 sequence is 14 residues long. This CDR3 reads CAWSPGQSTDTQYF. DNA for the CDR3: TGTGCCTGGAGTCCAGGACAGAGTACAGATACGCAGTATTTT. The full variable domain, rest sourced from reference TRBV30 and TRBJ2-3, is SQTIHQWPATLVQPVGSPLSLECTVEGTSNPNLYWYRQAAGRGLQLLFYSVGIGQISSEVPQNLSASRPQDRQFILSSKKLLLSDSGFYLCAWSPGQSTDTQYFGPGTRLTVL.

The V gene is TRBV5-1, the J gene TRBJ2-4; maybe TRBD1 (5 bases). The V gene's germline CDR1 is SGHRS and CDR2 YFSETQ. The CDR3 is 17 residues long. The V end lost 0 bases, the J end lost 2 bases, and 15 bases lay between the germline ends. CDR3 protein: CASSLGTGVASKNIQYF. The DNA for the CDR3 is TGCGCCAGCAGCTTGGGAACAGGAGTCGCCTCCAAAAACATTCAGTACTTC.

The chain couples TRBV7-9 to TRBJ1-1; D may be TRBD1 (6 bases). The CDR3 runs to 14 residues. Germline V gene data show CDR1 as SEHNR and CDR2 as FQNEAQ (reference sequence). V lost 2 bases and J lost 8, with 15 bases in between. The CDR3 DNA sequence: TGTGCCAGCAGCTTACCGAGGCGGGGGCCAGAAGCTTTCTTT. This codes for CASSLPRRGPEAFF.

The V call is TRBV6-5, the J call TRBJ2-7, with 7 bases fitting TRBD2. The junction had 15 bases not matched to a gene; V was cut back by 6 bases and J by 7 bases. The CDR3 loop spans 15 amino acids. Germline V gene sequence: CDR1 MNHEY, CDR2 SVGAGI. DNA of the CDR3: TGTGCCAGCAGCCGAATCGCTAGCGGTGGGGGTGAGCAGTACTTC. This gives the protein CASSRIASGGGEQYF.

This sequence joins TRBV10-1 and TRBJ2-5; 11 positions match TRBD1. The CDR3 has 14 residues. Germline V gives CDR1 WNHNN, CDR2 SYGVQD (reference sequence). The V segment lost 10 bases and the J segment 5 bases; nucleotides outside the gene matches: 9. CDR3 residues: CATSDRGLGETQYF. The CDR3 bases are TGCGCCACCTCGGACAGGGGGCTCGGTGAGACCCAGTACTTC.

This chain joins TRBV7-6 and TRBJ2-2; 9 bases are a match to TRBD1. There are 13 residues in the CDR3. V was pared by 2 bases and J by 15 bases, with 7 bases of the junction left unmatched. CDR1 SGHVS and CDR2 FNYEAQ come from the germline V gene. The CDR3 DNA reads TGTGCCAGCAGCTTAAGCTGGGACAGGGCGTTGTTTTTT. Translated, it gives CASSLSWDRALFF.

V is TRBV9 and J is TRBJ2-7, with TRBD1 identical over 7 bases. The J segment lost 2 bases and the V segment lost 4 bases, leaving 6 bases of the junction unmatched. Germline-derived CDR1 and CDR2 are SGDLS and YYNGEE. The CDR3 covers 14 residues. CDR3 DNA: TGTGCCAGCAGCCCCCGGGACAGCGCCTACGAGCAGTACTTC. Amino acid sequence: CASSPRDSAYEQYF.